Following are 18 T cell receptor beta chains from one sample sequenced in a study of blood T cell repertoires in COVID-19. Generated by immunoSEQ multiplex PCR, the TCRdb table keeps only in-frame clones and is missing some. There are around 180,000 clones in the sample; less than 85% occur only once, and around 6.8% lies in the top ten. The sample comprised peripheral blood. Every receptor here comes from a human donor in a cohort sampled during active COVID-19.

This rearrangement joins TRBV30 to TRBJ1-5; no reliable D call. V shed 2 bases and J shed 4 bases, with 12 bases lying between them. Per the germline V gene, CDR1 is GTSNPN and CDR2 is SVGIG (reference sequence). The CDR3 is 14 amino acids. The CDR3 loop reads CAWSLRGRNQPQHF. DNA of the CDR3: TGTGCCTGGAGTTTAAGAGGCAGAAATCAGCCCCAGCATTTT.

The chain recombines TRBV21-1 with TRBJ2-7; the tabulated D call, TRBD1, remains unverified against the DNA. TRBV21-1 is recorded as a pseudogene. CDR3 length: 16 residues. The CDR3 DNA follows: TGTGCCAGCATGGGGATCTACAGGGTTAGCGTCCACGAGCAGTACTTC. This gives the protein CASMGIYRVSVHEQYF.

The rearrangement joins TRBV6-6 to TRBJ2-7; 7 bases match TRBD1. The CDR3 runs 13 residues. V lost 2 bases to trimming and J lost 8 bases; unmatched junction nucleotides: 6. Looked up from germline, CDR1 is MNHNY and CDR2 is SVGAGI (reference sequence). This chain's CDR3 is CASSYEDREQQYF. DNA of the CDR3: TGTGCCAGCAGTTACGAAGACAGGGAACAGCAGTACTTC.

The chain carries TRBV3-1 (or the pseudogene TRBV3-2) and TRBJ1-4; no clear D. The germline gives CDR1 LGHDT, CDR2 YNNKEL (reference sequence). V was trimmed by 4 bases and J by 8 bases, leaving 8 bases between them. This CDR3 has 12 amino acids. The CDR3 loop reads CASSRRREKLFF. In DNA form, the CDR3 reads TGTGCCAGCAGCCGTAGGAGGGAAAAACTGTTTTTT.

This chain uses TRBV3-1 (or the pseudogene TRBV3-2) with TRBJ1-2; D not resolved. From germline, CDR1 is LGHDT and CDR2 YNNKEL (reference sequence). Trimming took 3 bases from V and 8 from J, leaving 19 bases between them. This CDR3 contains 15 residues. The CDR3 nucleotides read TGTGCCAGCAGCCAGGACCCATTGGGAGGGAGAGGCTACACCTTC. Translation gives CASSQDPLGGRGYTF.

CDR3 amino acids: CASSAGTGPSGANVLTF. CDR3 nucleotide sequence: TGTGCCAGCAGTGCGGGGACAGGGCCCTCTGGGGCCAACGTCCTGACTTTC. The chain is built from TRBV2 and TRBJ2-6; 9 nucleotides line up with TRBD1. Germline lookup yields CDR1 SNHLY and CDR2 FYNNEI. CDR3 length: 17 amino acids. Germline trimming cut 4 bases from V and 0 bases from J; bases unmatched to any gene: 4.

The chain links TRBV27 to TRBJ2-7; D is perhaps TRBD1 (7 bases). CDR1 is MNHEY, CDR2 SMNVEV, per germline (reference sequence). V gave up 6 bases and J gave up 3 bases, with 24 bases separating them. The CDR3 consists of 17 residues. CDR3 sequence (DNA): TGTGCCAGCAGCCTAACCCCGCGGGACAGAACGGGCTACGAGCAGTACTTC. Translation gives CASSLTPRDRTGYEQYF.

The chain has TRBV19 and TRBJ1-2, with TRBD1 matching over 7 bases. The CDR3 length is 12 residues. The trim removed 9 bases at V and 8 bases at J, leaving 9 bases unmatched. Germline-derived CDR1 and CDR2 are LNHDA and SQIVND (reference sequence). The CDR3 protein is CASPAGGHGYTF. The CDR3 DNA sequence: TGTGCCAGCCCGGCAGGGGGTCACGGCTACACCTTC.

Only a few counts were recorded for this clone. The chain links TRBV7-9 to TRBJ2-2; D is ambiguous. Trimming pared 3 bases from V and 5 bases from J, leaving 13 bases between. The CDR3 totals 15 residues. Germline V lookup: CDR1 SEHNR, CDR2 FQNEAQ (reference sequence). This CDR3 reads CASSLTGLRTGELFF. The CDR3 DNA reads as TGTGCCAGCAGCTTGACGGGTTTAAGAACCGGGGAGCTGTTTTTT.

The V and J genes are TRBV6-5 and TRBJ2-7; D gene unclear. The CDR3 is 11 amino acids. Per germline, CDR1 MNHEY and CDR2 SVGAGI. V was clipped by 5 bases and J by 1 base, with 3 bases between them. CDR3 in amino acids: CASSTSYEQYF. CDR3 bases: TGTGCCAGCAGTACATCCTACGAGCAGTACTTC.

This chain joins TRBV19 and TRBJ1-2, with TRBD1 matching 7 bases. The V gene end was trimmed by 7 bases and the J gene end by 0 bases; junction bases not matched to a gene: 11. Germline V CDR1 and CDR2: LNHDA, SQIVND (reference sequence). The CDR3 is 16 residues long. The CDR3 spells CASNQRGLSTNYGYTF. The CDR3 region has the DNA TGTGCCAGTAACCAGAGGGGGCTCTCTACTAACTATGGCTACACCTTC.

This clone was counted once. The CDR3 DNA sequence: TGTGCCAGCAGCTTAGCTAACTACGAGCAGTACTTC. This gives the protein CASSLANYEQYF. This rearrangement joins TRBV7-2 to TRBJ2-7; no clear D gene. The germline gives CDR1 SGHTA, CDR2 FQGNSA. This CDR3 region has 12 residues. V lost 0 bases, J lost 3 bases, and 3 bases lay in between.

The rearrangement uses TRBV6-6 and TRBJ1-5, with D maybe TRBD1 (6 bases). Trimming removed 7 bases from V and 5 bases from J, with 15 bases in between. The CDR3 contains 14 residues. Germline-derived CDR1 and CDR2 are MNHNY and SVGAGI (reference sequence). The CDR3 here is CASTQGTFDQPQHF. In DNA, the CDR3 is TGTGCCAGCACCCAAGGGACATTCGATCAGCCCCAGCATTTT.

The chain is built from TRBV19 and TRBJ2-1; TRBD2 aligns across 11 bases. The CDR3 covers 14 residues. The germline CDR1 and CDR2 sequences are LNHDA and SQIVND (reference sequence). With 5 bases clipped from V and 9 bases from J, the junction kept 6 bases outside the gene matches. The CDR3 loop reads CASSVAGGLGEQFF. The DNA of the CDR3 is TGTGCCAGTAGTGTAGCGGGGGGGCTGGGTGAGCAGTTCTTC.

This chain links TRBV11-2 with TRBJ1-1; a weak D match, TRBD1 (5 bases). The CDR3 contains 15 residues. Germline V CDR1 and CDR2: SGHAT, FQNNGV. V lost 5 bases and J 3 bases, leaving 16 bases between the germline ends. The CDR3 reads CASSPKSTDYTEAFF. The DNA for the CDR3 is TGTGCCAGCAGCCCTAAATCGACAGACTACACTGAAGCTTTCTTT.

In nucleotides, the CDR3 is TGTGCCAGTAGTGCCCCGGACACCACTAACTATGGCTACACCTTC. Translating gives CASSAPDTTNYGYTF. This rearrangement joins TRBV19 to TRBJ1-2, with D maybe TRBD1 (5 bases). The length of the CDR3 is 15 residues. Germline-derived CDR1 and CDR2 are LNHDA and SQIVND (reference sequence). Trimming shortened V by 5 bases and J by 0 bases, and 13 bases separated the two germline ends.

The rearrangement uses TRBV15 and TRBJ1-2; D possibly corresponds to TRBD1 (6 bases). The CDR3 has 14 residues. V was clipped by 7 bases and J by 8 bases, with 20 bases between them. Germline V gene sequence: CDR1 LNHNV, CDR2 YYDKDF (reference sequence). The DNA of the CDR3 is TGTGCCACCAACCCGACGGGACAAGCGAGAGGCTACACCTTC. Translating it yields CATNPTGQARGYTF.

This clone was detected many times. The chain has TRBV5-6 and TRBJ2-1; no reliable D call. The CDR3 runs 13 residues. V dropped 6 bases and J dropped 3 bases, with 10 bases sitting between them. Looked up from germline, CDR1 is SGHDT and CDR2 is YYEEEE. This chain's CDR3 is CASTDTVYNEQFF. For the CDR3, the DNA is TGTGCCAGCACCGACACGGTCTACAATGAGCAGTTCTTC.